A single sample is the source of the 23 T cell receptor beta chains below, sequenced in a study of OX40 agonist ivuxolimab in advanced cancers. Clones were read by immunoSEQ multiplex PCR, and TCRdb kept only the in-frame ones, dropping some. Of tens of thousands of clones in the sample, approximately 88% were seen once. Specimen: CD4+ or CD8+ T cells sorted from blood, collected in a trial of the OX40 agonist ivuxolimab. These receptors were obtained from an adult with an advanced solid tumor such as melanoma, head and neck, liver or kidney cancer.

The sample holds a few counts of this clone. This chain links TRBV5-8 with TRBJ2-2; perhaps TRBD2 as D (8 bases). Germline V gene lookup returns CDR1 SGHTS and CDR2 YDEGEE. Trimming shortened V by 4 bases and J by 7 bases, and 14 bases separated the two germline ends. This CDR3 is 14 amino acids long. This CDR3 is CASSPRGDSGELFF. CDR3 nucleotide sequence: TGTGCCAGCAGCCCGCGGGGGGACAGCGGGGAGCTGTTTTTT.

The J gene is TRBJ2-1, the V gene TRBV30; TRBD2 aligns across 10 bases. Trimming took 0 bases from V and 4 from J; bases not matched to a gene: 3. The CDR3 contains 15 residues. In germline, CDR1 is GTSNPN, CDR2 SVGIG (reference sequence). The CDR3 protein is CAWSVRLAGYNEQFF. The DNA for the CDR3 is TGTGCCTGGAGTGTCCGACTAGCGGGTTACAATGAGCAGTTCTTC.

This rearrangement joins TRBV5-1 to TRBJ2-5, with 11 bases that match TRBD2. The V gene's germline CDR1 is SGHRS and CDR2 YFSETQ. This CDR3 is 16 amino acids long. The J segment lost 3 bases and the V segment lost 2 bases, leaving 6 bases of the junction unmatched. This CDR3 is CASSFLAGGLKETQYF. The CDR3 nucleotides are TGCGCCAGCAGCTTTCTAGCGGGGGGCCTTAAAGAGACCCAGTACTTC.

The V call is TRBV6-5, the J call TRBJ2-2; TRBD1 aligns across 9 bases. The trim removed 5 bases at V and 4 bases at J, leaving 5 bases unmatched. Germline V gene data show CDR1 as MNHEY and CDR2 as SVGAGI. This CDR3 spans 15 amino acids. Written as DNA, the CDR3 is TGTGCCAGCAGTCCGGACAGGGGCCGCACCGGGGAGCTGTTTTTT. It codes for CASSPDRGRTGELFF.

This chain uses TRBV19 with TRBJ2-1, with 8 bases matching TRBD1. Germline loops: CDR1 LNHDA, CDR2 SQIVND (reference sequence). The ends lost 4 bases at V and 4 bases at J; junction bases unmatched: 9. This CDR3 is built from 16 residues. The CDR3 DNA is TGTGCCAGTAGTAGGGGCGACAGGGGTCCGTACAATGAGCAGTTCTTC. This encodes CASSRGDRGPYNEQFF.

This CDR3 is CASSGRRGMETQYF. The CDR3 coding sequence is TGTGCCAGCAGCGGACGCAGGGGTATGGAGACCCAGTACTTC. V usage is TRBV5-4 and J usage is TRBJ2-5; D is perhaps TRBD1 (6 bases). CDR3 length equals 14 residues. In germline, CDR1 is SGHNT, CDR2 YYREEE (reference sequence). The V gene lost 4 bases and the J gene lost 5 bases, with 15 bases spanning the gap.

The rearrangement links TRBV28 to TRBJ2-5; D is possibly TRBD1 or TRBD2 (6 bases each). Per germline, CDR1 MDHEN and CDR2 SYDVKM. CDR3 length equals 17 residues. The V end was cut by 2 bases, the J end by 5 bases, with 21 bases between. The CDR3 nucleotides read TGTGCCAGCAGTTTAAGGGGAGGATCTACAGGACAGGAGACCCAGTACTTC. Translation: CASSLRGGSTGQETQYF.

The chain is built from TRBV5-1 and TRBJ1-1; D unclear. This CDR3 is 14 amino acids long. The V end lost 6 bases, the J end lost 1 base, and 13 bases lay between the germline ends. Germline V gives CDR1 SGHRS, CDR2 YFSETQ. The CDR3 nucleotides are TGCGCCAGCACTCCTAACACCACGAACACTGAAGCTTTCTTT. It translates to CASTPNTTNTEAFF.

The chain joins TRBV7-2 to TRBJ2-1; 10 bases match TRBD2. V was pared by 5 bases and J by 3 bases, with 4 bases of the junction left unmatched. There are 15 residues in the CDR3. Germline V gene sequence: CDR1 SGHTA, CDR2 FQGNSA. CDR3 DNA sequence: TGTGCCAGCAGCCGCGGGACTAGCGACTACAATGAGCAGTTCTTC. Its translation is CASSRGTSDYNEQFF.

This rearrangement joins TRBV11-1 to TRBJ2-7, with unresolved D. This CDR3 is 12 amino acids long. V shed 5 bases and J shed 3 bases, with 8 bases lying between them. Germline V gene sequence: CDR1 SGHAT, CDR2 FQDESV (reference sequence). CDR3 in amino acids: CASSKQSYEQYF. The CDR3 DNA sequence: TGTGCCAGCAGCAAACAGAGCTACGAGCAGTACTTC.

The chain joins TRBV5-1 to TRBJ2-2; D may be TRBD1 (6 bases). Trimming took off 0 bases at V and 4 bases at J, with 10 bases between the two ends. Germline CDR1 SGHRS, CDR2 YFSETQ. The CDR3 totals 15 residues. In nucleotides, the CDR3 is TGCGCCAGCAGCTTGGTAGCAGGGGCCACCGGGGAGCTGTTTTTT. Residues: CASSLVAGATGELFF.

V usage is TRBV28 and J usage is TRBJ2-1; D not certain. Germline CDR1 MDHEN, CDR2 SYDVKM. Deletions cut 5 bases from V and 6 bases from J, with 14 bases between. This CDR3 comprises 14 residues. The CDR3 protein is CASSRVQLGNEQFF. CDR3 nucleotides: TGTGCCAGCAGTCGGGTCCAGTTAGGCAATGAGCAGTTCTTC.

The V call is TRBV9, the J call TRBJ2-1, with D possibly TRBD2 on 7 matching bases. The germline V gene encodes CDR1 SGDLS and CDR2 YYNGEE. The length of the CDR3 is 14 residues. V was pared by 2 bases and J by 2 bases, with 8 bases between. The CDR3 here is CASSVGGPYNEQFF. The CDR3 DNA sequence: TGTGCCAGCAGCGTCGGGGGGCCCTACAATGAGCAGTTCTTC.

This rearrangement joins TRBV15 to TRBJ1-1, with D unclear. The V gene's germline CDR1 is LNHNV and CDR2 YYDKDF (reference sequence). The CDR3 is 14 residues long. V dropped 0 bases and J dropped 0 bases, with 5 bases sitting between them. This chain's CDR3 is CATSRDPLNTEAFF. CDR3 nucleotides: TGTGCCACCAGCAGAGATCCGCTGAACACTGAAGCTTTCTTT.

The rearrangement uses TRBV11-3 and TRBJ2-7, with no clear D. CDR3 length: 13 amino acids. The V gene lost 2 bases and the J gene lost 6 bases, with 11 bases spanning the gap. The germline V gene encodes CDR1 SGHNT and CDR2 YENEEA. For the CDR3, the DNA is TGTGCCAGCAGCTTAAAATCTGGCGGCGAGCAGTACTTC. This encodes CASSLKSGGEQYF.

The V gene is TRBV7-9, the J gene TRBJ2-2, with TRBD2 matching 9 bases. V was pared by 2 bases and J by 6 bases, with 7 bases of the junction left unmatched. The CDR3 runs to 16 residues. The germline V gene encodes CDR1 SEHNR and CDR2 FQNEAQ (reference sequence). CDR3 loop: CASSLLAGASAGELFF. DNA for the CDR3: TGTGCCAGCAGCTTATTAGCGGGGGCTAGTGCCGGGGAGCTGTTTTTT. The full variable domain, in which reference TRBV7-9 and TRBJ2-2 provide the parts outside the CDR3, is DTGVSQNPRHKITKRGQNVTFRCDPISEHNRLYWYRQTLGQGPEFLTYFQNEAQLEKSRLLSDRFSAERPKGSFSTLEIQRTEQGDSAMYLCASSLLAGASAGELFFGEGSRLTVL.

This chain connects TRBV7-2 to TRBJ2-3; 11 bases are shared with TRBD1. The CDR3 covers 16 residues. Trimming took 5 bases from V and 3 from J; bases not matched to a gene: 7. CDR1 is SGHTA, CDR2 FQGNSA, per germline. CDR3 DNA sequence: TGTGCCAGCAGCCCTGCGGACAGGGGGCGGACAGATACGCAGTATTTT. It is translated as CASSPADRGRTDTQYF.

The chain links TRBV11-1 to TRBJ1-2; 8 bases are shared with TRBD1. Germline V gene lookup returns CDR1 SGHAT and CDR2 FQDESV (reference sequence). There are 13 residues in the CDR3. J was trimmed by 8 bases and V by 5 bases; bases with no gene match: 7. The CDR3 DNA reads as TGTGCCAGCAGCCGGGGACAGGTAGTCGGCTACACCTTC. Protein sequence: CASSRGQVVGYTF. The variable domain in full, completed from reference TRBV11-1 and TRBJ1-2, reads EAEVAQSPRYKITEKSQAVAFWCDPISGHATLYWYRQILGQGPELLVQFQDESVVDDSQLPKDRFSAERLKGVDSTLKIQPAELGDSAMYLCASSRGQVVGYTFGSGTRLTVV.

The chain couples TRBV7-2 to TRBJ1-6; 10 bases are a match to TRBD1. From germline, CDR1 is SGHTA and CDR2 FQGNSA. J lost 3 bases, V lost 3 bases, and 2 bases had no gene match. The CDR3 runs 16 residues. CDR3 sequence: CASSFRTGGYNSPLHF. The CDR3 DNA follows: TGTGCCAGCAGCTTCAGGACAGGGGGCTATAATTCACCCCTCCACTTT.

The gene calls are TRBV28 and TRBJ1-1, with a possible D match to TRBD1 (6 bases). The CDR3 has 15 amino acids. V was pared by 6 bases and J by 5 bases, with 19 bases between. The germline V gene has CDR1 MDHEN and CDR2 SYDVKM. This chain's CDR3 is CASSSPEGGKTEAFF. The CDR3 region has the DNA TGTGCCAGCAGCTCCCCGGAGGGGGGAAAAACTGAAGCTTTCTTT.

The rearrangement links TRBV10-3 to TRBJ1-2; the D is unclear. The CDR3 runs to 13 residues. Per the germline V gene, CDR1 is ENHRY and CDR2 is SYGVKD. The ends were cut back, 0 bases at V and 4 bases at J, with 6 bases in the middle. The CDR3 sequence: CAISESAGYGYTF. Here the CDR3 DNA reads TGTGCCATCAGTGAGTCGGCCGGCTATGGCTACACCTTC.

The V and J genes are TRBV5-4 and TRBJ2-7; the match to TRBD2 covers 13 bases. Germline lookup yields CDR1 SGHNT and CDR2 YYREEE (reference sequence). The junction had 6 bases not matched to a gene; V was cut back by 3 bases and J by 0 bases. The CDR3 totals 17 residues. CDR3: CASSSGLAGFSSYEQYF. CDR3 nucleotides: TGTGCCAGCAGCTCGGGACTAGCGGGATTTAGCTCCTACGAGCAGTACTTC.

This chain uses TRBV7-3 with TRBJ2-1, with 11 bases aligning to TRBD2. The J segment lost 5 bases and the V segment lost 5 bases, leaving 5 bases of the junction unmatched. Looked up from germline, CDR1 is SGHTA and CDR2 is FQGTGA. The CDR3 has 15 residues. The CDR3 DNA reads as TGTGCCAGCAGCCCGACTAGCGGGATTAACAATGAGCAGTTCTTC. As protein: CASSPTSGINNEQFF.